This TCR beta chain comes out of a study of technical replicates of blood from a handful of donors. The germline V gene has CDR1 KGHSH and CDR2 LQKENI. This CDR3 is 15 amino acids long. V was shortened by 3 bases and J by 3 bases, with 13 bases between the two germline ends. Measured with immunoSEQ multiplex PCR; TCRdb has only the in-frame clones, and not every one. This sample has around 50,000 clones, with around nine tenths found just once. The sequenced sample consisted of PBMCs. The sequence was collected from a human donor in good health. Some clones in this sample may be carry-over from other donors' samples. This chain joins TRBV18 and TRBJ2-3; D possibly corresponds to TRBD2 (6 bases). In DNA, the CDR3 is TGTGCCAGCTCACCCAGCCCGGGAGTGACAGATACGCAGTATTTT. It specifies CASSPSPGVTDTQYF. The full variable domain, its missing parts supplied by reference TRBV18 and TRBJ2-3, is NAGVMQNPRHLVRRRGQEARLRCSPMKGHSHVYWYRQLPEEGLKFMVYLQKENIIDESGMPKERFSAEFPKEGPSILRIQQVVRGDSAAYFCASSPSPGVTDTQYFGPGTRLTVL.